The 18 T cell receptor beta chains presented below share a single source sample, sequenced in a study of T cell responses to AZD1222 COVID-19 vaccine. Using immunoSEQ multiplex PCR, the repertoire was profiled, and TCRdb retains in-frame clones only, with some absent. The data hold some 200,000 clones, with 88% observed a single time. The sequencing used peripheral blood, collected 28 days after the second AZD1222 dose. The receptors were gathered from an adult who received the AZD1222 COVID-19 vaccine.

The chain employs TRBV10-2 and TRBJ2-1; D remains ambiguous. V lost 7 bases to trimming and J lost 4 bases, with 11 bases between them. Germline values: CDR1 WSHSY, CDR2 SAAADI. CDR3 length: 13 amino acids. The chain's CDR3 is CASIPGTYNEQFF. DNA for the CDR3: TGCGCCAGCATCCCCGGAACTTACAATGAGCAGTTCTTC.

The chain recombines TRBV7-9 with TRBJ1-1; the D is unclear. Germline CDR1 SEHNR, CDR2 FQNEAQ (reference sequence). V was trimmed by 5 bases and J by 0 bases, leaving 16 bases between them. The CDR3 length is 16 residues. This CDR3 is CASSPRQGLMNTEAFF. The CDR3 bases are TGTGCCAGCAGCCCCCGTCAAGGGCTCATGAACACTGAAGCTTTCTTT. Variable domain in full (rest from reference TRBV7-9 and TRBJ1-1): DTGVSQNPRHKITKRGQNVTFRCDPISEHNRLYWYRQTLGQGPEFLTYFQNEAQLEKSRLLSDRFSAERPKGSFSTLEIQRTEQGDSAMYLCASSPRQGLMNTEAFFGQGTRLTVV.

Here the CDR3 reads CASSSGGANTGELFF. Written as DNA, the CDR3 is TGTGCCAGCAGCTCAGGGGGCGCGAACACCGGGGAGCTGTTTTTT. The rearrangement uses TRBV7-2 and TRBJ2-2; the match to TRBD1 covers 8 bases. CDR1 and CDR2 from the germline V gene are SGHTA and FQGNSA. This CDR3 contains 15 residues. V trimming: 4 bases; J trimming: 0 bases; junction bases outside the gene matches: 1.

V and J are TRBV6-5 and TRBJ2-3, with a weak D call TRBD1 (6 bases). Looked up from germline, CDR1 is MNHEY and CDR2 is SVGAGI. The CDR3 is 15 residues long. The V and J ends lost 0 bases and 6 bases respectively, with 13 bases between them. The CDR3 loop reads CASSYSIGGGDTQYF. CDR3 nucleotides: TGTGCCAGCAGTTACTCGATTGGGGGCGGGGATACGCAGTATTTT.

CDR3 residues: CASSLGAGIKTQYF. In nucleotides, the CDR3 is TGTGCCAGCAGTTTAGGTGCAGGGATTAAGACCCAGTACTTC. The V and J genes are TRBV27 and TRBJ2-5; D may be TRBD1 (5 bases). Germline CDR1 and CDR2: MNHEY and SMNVEV (reference sequence). V lost 2 bases to trimming and J lost 6 bases, with 13 bases between them. The CDR3 contains 14 residues.

There are a few counts of this clone. This chain links TRBV19 with TRBJ1-2; D gene unclear. Germline values: CDR1 LNHDA, CDR2 SQIVND (reference sequence). This CDR3 region has 15 residues. V lost 4 bases to trimming and J lost 8 bases, with 20 bases between them. The CDR3 spells CASSTKTDGYQGYTF. The CDR3 nucleotides are TGTGCCAGTAGTACGAAAACGGACGGGTATCAGGGCTACACCTTC.

The chain has TRBV9 and TRBJ2-1; 10 bases align to TRBD1. Germline CDR1 is SGDLS and CDR2 is YYNGEE. The V segment lost 4 bases and the J segment 8 bases; nucleotides outside the gene matches: 12. The CDR3 has 16 amino acids. Here the CDR3 DNA reads TGTGCCAGCAGCCAACGGGGGGACAGGGGTTACCATGAGCAGTTCTTC. It translates to CASSQRGDRGYHEQFF.

The V and J genes are TRBV5-1 and TRBJ1-6, with D possibly being TRBD1 (5 bases). This CDR3 is 14 amino acids long. V lost 1 base and J 5 bases, leaving 7 bases between the germline ends. Germline loops: CDR1 SGHRS, CDR2 YFSETQ. CDR3 region: CASSLLQDNSPLHF. CDR3 in DNA: TGCGCCAGCAGCTTGTTACAGGATAATTCACCCCTCCACTTT. Based on the CDR3 plus reference TRBV5-1 and TRBJ1-6, the full variable domain is KAGVTQTPRYLIKTRGQQVTLSCSPISGHRSVSWYQQTPGQGLQFLFEYFSETQRNKGNFPGRFSGRQFSNSRSEMNVSTLELGDSALYLCASSLLQDNSPLHFGNGTRLTVT.

This clone appeared a few times. V usage is TRBV18 and J usage is TRBJ1-2; 8 bases are shared with TRBD1. J lost 7 bases, V lost 2 bases, and 9 bases had no gene match. The germline V gene has CDR1 KGHSH and CDR2 LQKENI. The CDR3 runs 15 residues. The CDR3, as DNA: TGTGCCAGCTCACCATTAACAGGGGGAGAGGGTGGCTACACCTTC. Its translation: CASSPLTGGEGGYTF.

This clone came up a few times. This chain joins TRBV3-1 (or the pseudogene TRBV3-2) and TRBJ1-3, with D unclear. CDR3 length: 14 amino acids. The V gene's germline CDR1 is LGHDT and CDR2 YNNKEL (reference sequence). V lost 3 bases to trimming and J lost 0 bases, with 6 bases between them. For the CDR3, the DNA is TGTGCCAGCAGCCACCTAGGCTCTGGAAACACCATATATTTT. Translated, it gives CASSHLGSGNTIYF.

This chain connects TRBV9 to TRBJ2-1; the D gene is possibly TRBD2 (5 bases). Germline assignment: CDR1 SGDLS and CDR2 YYNGEE. The CDR3 has 12 amino acids. V was shortened by 2 bases and J by 8 bases, with 8 bases between the two germline ends. DNA for the CDR3: TGTGCCAGCAGCGTCGGGGTGGATGAGCAGTTCTTC. Its protein is CASSVGVDEQFF.

The V and J genes are TRBV6-1 and TRBJ1-1; no definite D call. The CDR3 has 14 amino acids. Germline V gene data show CDR1 as MNHNS and CDR2 as SASEGT. The V end lost 1 base, the J end lost 3 bases, and 9 bases lay between the germline ends. In DNA form, the CDR3 reads TGTGCCAGCAGTGAAGAGCGTTCCTACACTGAAGCTTTCTTT. Protein product: CASSEERSYTEAFF.

The V call is TRBV28, the J call TRBJ2-5, with D hard to call. Between the trimmed V and J ends, which lost 3 bases and 7 bases, there was a span of 15 bases. The CDR3 runs 14 residues. CDR1 is MDHEN, CDR2 SYDVKM, per germline. The CDR3 nucleotides are TGTGCCAGCAGTTTGGACCGCGCTGGGCGGACCCAGTACTTC. The encoded protein is CASSLDRAGRTQYF.

This clone was seen more than once but under ten times. The chain joins TRBV27 to TRBJ1-4; D remains ambiguous. This CDR3 spans 14 amino acids. Deletions cut 5 bases from V and 3 bases from J, with 10 bases between. Per germline, CDR1 MNHEY and CDR2 SMNVEV (reference sequence). The CDR3 here is CASSGVLANEKLFF. In DNA, the CDR3 is TGTGCCAGCAGTGGCGTTCTGGCTAATGAAAAACTGTTTTTT.

This clone was counted a few times. The sample holds other DNA sequences that translate to the same CDR3. The rearrangement uses TRBV7-2 and TRBJ2-3; 8 nucleotides agree with TRBD2. This CDR3 is built from 14 residues. Germline loops: CDR1 SGHTA, CDR2 FQGNSA. V was clipped by 5 bases and J by 4 bases; unmatched bases: 5. CDR3 residues: CASSPTGGADTQYF. The CDR3 DNA is TGTGCCAGCAGCCCGACGGGAGGGGCAGATACGCAGTATTTT.

This chain uses TRBV3-1 (or the pseudogene TRBV3-2) with TRBJ2-1; D gene uncertain. Germline CDR1 reads LGHDT; CDR2 reads YNNKEL (reference sequence). V lost 4 bases and J lost 7, with 11 bases in between. The CDR3 has 13 residues. The CDR3 nucleotides read TGTGCCAGCAGCCTTAGGTCTAGAAATGAGCAGTTCTTC. It encodes CASSLRSRNEQFF.

V is TRBV28 and J is TRBJ2-7, with a weak D call TRBD2 (6 bases). Germline V gives CDR1 MDHEN, CDR2 SYDVKM. The CDR3 consists of 15 residues. V lost 6 bases to trimming and J lost 1 base, with 16 bases between them. For the CDR3, the DNA is TGTGCCAGCAGCCCCCCGGGGAGCGGGTCCTACGAGCAGTACTTC. Protein: CASSPPGSGSYEQYF. The full variable domain, rest sourced from reference TRBV28 and TRBJ2-7, is DVKVTQSSRYLVKRTGEKVFLECVQDMDHENMFWYRQDPGLGLRLIYFSYDVKMKEKGDIPEGYSVSREKKERFSLILESASTNQTSMYLCASSPPGSGSYEQYFGPGTRLTVT.

This clone was recorded only once. A read error is possible here, since a much larger clone lies one base away. CDR3 sequence: CASSFPGGYEQYF. As DNA, the CDR3 is TGTGCCAGCAGCTTCCCGGGGGGCTACGAGCAGTACTTC. The chain carries TRBV11-2 and TRBJ2-7, with 7 bases fitting TRBD2. The trim removed 3 bases at V and 3 bases at J, leaving 2 bases unmatched. This CDR3 has 13 amino acids. Germline loops: CDR1 SGHAT, CDR2 FQNNGV. Together with reference TRBV11-2 and TRBJ2-7, the CDR3 gives the full variable domain: EAGVAQSPRYKIIEKRQSVAFWCNPISGHATLYWYQQILGQGPKLLIQFQNNGVVDDSQLPKDRFSAERLKGVDSTLKIQPAKLEDSAVYLCASSFPGGYEQYFGPGTRLTVT.